The 8 T cell receptor beta chains in this list originate from one sample, sequenced in a study of blood T cell repertoires in COVID-19 (dated by TCRdb to 2018 to 2021). The protocol used for the library was the immunoSEQ multiplex PCR assay. TCRdb took this table from immuneACCESS and kept in-frame rearrangements with V and J called. Such tables lack part of the clones; where checked against another copy, unresolved V genes explain under half of the gap, and the rest is unexplained. The sample yields fewer than 350,000 clones; approximately 91% were counted once. The ten largest clones take up approximately 8.8% of the sample. The material sequenced was PBMCs or T cells enriched from blood (not recorded which). The receptors were sampled from a woman in her thirties or forties who had recovered from COVID-19.

This clone was seen just once. The CDR3 DNA reads as TGTGCCAGCAGTACCCAGGGGGGCTATGGCTACACCTTC. This encodes CASSTQGGYGYTF. The rearrangement uses TRBV28 and TRBJ1-2; 7 bases are a match to TRBD1. Germline CDR1 reads MDHEN; CDR2 reads SYDVKM. V dropped 5 bases and J dropped 4; count of bases not matched to a gene: 4. This CDR3 is built from 13 residues.

CDR3 DNA: TGCGCCAGCAGCACGGAAGCGGGAGGGCCCTCCGGGGAGCTGTTTTTT. As protein: CASSTEAGGPSGELFF. The chain couples TRBV5-1 to TRBJ2-2; TRBD2 matches 10 bases. The CDR3 is made up of 16 amino acids. Germline CDR1 and CDR2: SGHRS and YFSETQ. The trim removed 4 bases at V and 6 bases at J, leaving 9 bases unmatched.

Only a few counts were recorded for this clone. The chain links TRBV5-1 to TRBJ2-7; 7 bases align to TRBD2. Germline values: CDR1 SGHRS, CDR2 YFSETQ. V lost 0 bases and J lost 3; bases outside the gene matches: 6. The CDR3 extends over 15 amino acids. CDR3 sequence: CASSLERGVRYEQYF. Here the CDR3 DNA reads TGCGCCAGCAGCTTGGAACGGGGGGTACGCTACGAGCAGTACTTC.

The chain's CDR3 is CASSVAGSGGVSNTDTQYF. CDR3 in DNA: TGTGCCAGCAGCGTAGCGGGTAGCGGGGGGGTTAGTAACACAGATACGCAGTATTTT. This sequence joins TRBV9 and TRBJ2-3; 11 bases agree with TRBD2. The CDR3 loop spans 19 amino acids. CDR1 SGDLS and CDR2 YYNGEE come from the germline V gene. V trimming: 0 bases; J trimming: 2 bases; junction bases outside the gene matches: 11.

V and J are TRBV21-1 and TRBJ1-4; the table names TRBD1, a call not compared with the DNA. TRBV21-1 is flagged as a pseudogene. This CDR3 is built from 18 residues. Here the CDR3 DNA reads TGTGCCAGCACAAGGACAGGGGGCAGTAAGGGTAAGAATGAAAAACTGTTTTTT. Its translation: CASTRTGGSKGKNEKLFF.

The rearrangement uses TRBV10-3 and TRBJ2-5; the match to TRBD2 covers 12 bases. Germline V CDR1 and CDR2: ENHRY, SYGVKD. The ends lost 3 bases at V and 3 bases at J; junction bases unmatched: 2. This CDR3 contains 15 residues. The CDR3 DNA is TGTGCCATCAGTGACCTAGCGGGAGGGGAAGAGACCCAGTACTTC. Translation gives CAISDLAGGEETQYF.

The V and J genes are TRBV5-1 and TRBJ2-1, with 8 nucleotides matching TRBD2. From germline, CDR1 is SGHRS and CDR2 YFSETQ. This CDR3 contains 15 residues. V lost 1 base, J lost 7 bases, and 7 bases stayed unmatched. The DNA of the CDR3 is TGCGCCAGCAGCTTGTCGGGGGGGCTCGGGAATGAGCAGTTCTTC. Its translation is CASSLSGGLGNEQFF.

This chain connects TRBV12-3 or TRBV12-4 to TRBJ1-1; a weak D match, TRBD1 (6 bases). The CDR3 contains 13 residues. Trimming removed 7 bases at V and 2 bases at J, with 11 bases between. This CDR3 reads CASTTGLNTEAFF. CDR3 DNA sequence: TGTGCCAGCACCACAGGGTTAAACACTGAAGCTTTCTTT.